The T cell receptor beta chain under discussion was sequenced for a study of blood T cell repertoires in COVID-19. Overall study context: COVID-19 samples, acute and convalescent, were from the United States, Italy and Spain. T cells, B-cell-depleted T cells, or PBMCs provided the cDNA or gDNA that served as material.

The germline V gene encodes CDR1 SEHNR and CDR2 FQNEAQ (reference sequence). The CDR3 runs 15 residues. V was clipped by 2 bases and J by 5 bases, with 15 bases between them. In assigning cohorts, the study relied on participant-reported clinical history. Data came from immunoSEQ multiplex PCR; TCRdb stores just in-frame clones and leaves some out. Of about 270,000 clones listed, about 87% are singletons. Sequenced material: PBMCs or T cells enriched from blood (not recorded which). The receptor was derived from a woman aged 25 to 39 with acute COVID-19. The chain is built from TRBV7-9 and TRBJ1-2; D is unresolved. Written as DNA, the CDR3 is TGTGCCAGCAGCTTACCCCCGACTGGTCTATATGGCTACACCTTC. Its translation: CASSLPPTGLYGYTF.